These T cell receptor beta chains were read from a single sample in a study of T cell changes during pregnancy in multiple sclerosis. TCRdb's table, derived via immunoSEQ multiplex PCR, lists solely in-frame clones and lacks some. The data hold 45,000 to 55,000 clones, with approximately 94% observed a single time. The specimen was CD8+ T cells from peripheral blood mononuclear cells, collected before pregnancy. These TCRs come from a female donor with multiple sclerosis, enrolled in a pregnancy study. The CDR3 runs from the conserved cysteine through the conserved F or W. The order of the fields is V gene, D gene, clone size, J gene, CDR3 protein, CDR3 DNA. A D gene is named only where the DNA matches it firmly. Clone sizes are given selectively: once, few, many, or a class where the clone is expanded.

TRBV7-8,TRBD2,NA,TRBJ2-1,CASSLYGGDEQFF,TGTGCCAGCAGCTTATATGGGGGGGATGAGCAGTTCTTC
TRBV6-1,NA,NA,TRBJ1-1,CASSERGMEVRNTEAFF,TGTGCCAGCAGTGAACGGGGAATGGAAGTGAGGAACACTGAAGCTTTCTTT
TRBV10-1,TRBD2,NA,TRBJ2-7,CASTPFSSGRASSYEQYF,TGCGCCAGCACCCCCTTTTCTAGCGGGAGGGCCTCGTCCTACGAGCAGTACTTC
TRBV28,NA,NA,TRBJ2-1,CATGRVGNEQFF,TGTGCCACCGGGAGAGTTGGCAATGAGCAGTTCTTC
TRBV30,NA,NA,TRBJ1-2,CAWEVGTSLGTF,TGTGCCTGGGAGGTGGGGACAAGTCTGGGCACCTTC
TRBV28,NA,once,TRBJ1-3,CASTSLWGGSGNTIYF,TGTGCCAGCACCTCTCTCTGGGGAGGGAGCGGAAACACCATATATTTT
TRBV4-3,NA,NA,TRBJ1-1,CASSQVDTVLNEAFF,TGCGCCAGCAGCCAAGTCGACACAGTGTTAAACGAAGCTTTCTTT
TRBV27,NA,NA,TRBJ2-1,CASSFRLDNEQFF,TGTGCCAGCAGTTTTAGACTAGACAATGAGCAGTTCTTC
TRBV9,NA,NA,TRBJ1-4,CASSVAGGGEKLFF,TGTGCCAGCAGCGTAGCTGGCGGGGGTGAAAAACTGTTTTTT
TRBV16,TRBD1,NA,TRBJ2-7,CASSQIPGTDYEQYF,TGTGCCAGCAGCCAGATCCCCGGGACAGACTACGAGCAGTACTTC
TRBV4-1,NA,NA,TRBJ1-2,CASSQDLGYGYTF,TGCGCCAGCAGCCAAGATCTCGGCTATGGCTACACCTTC
TRBV7-8,NA,few,TRBJ1-3,CASSLVFGGNTIYF,TGTGCCAGCAGCTTAGTGTTCGGTGGAAACACCATATATTTT
TRBV2,TRBD2,NA,TRBJ2-1,CASSELAVYNEQFF,TGTGCCAGCAGTGAACTAGCGGTATACAATGAGCAGTTCTTC
TRBV5-1,NA,once,TRBJ1-5,CASSLVPSSNQPQHF,TGCGCCAGCAGCTTGGTCCCGTCTAGCAATCAGCCCCAGCATTTT
TRBV19,TRBD1,NA,TRBJ2-5,CASNRGMSLETQYF,TGTGCCAGTAACAGGGGGATGTCTTTAGAGACCCAGTACTTC
TRBV6-5,NA,NA,TRBJ2-7,CASSYAGHEQYF,TGTGCCAGCAGTTACGCGGGACACGAGCAGTACTTC
TRBV4-3,TRBD2,NA,TRBJ2-3,CASSQERAGGADTQYF,TGCGCCAGCAGCCAAGAAAGGGCGGGAGGGGCAGATACGCAGTATTTT
TRBV4-2,NA,NA,TRBJ1-1,CASSQAEEGAGITEAFF,TGTGCCAGCAGCCAAGCCGAGGAGGGCGCGGGTATAACTGAAGCTTTCTTT
TRBV25-1,NA,NA,TRBJ1-4,CASTEGGAEKLFF,TGTGCCAGCACGGAGGGGGGGGCTGAAAAACTGTTTTTT
TRBV7-9,NA,NA,TRBJ1-3,CASSLGDNTGSGNTIYF,TGTGCCAGCAGCTTGGGAGACAACACCGGCTCTGGAAACACCATATATTTT
TRBV6-5,TRBD1,once,TRBJ1-2,CASSRGQGGGYTF,TGTGCCAGCAGCCGGGGACAGGGTGGTGGCTACACCTTC
TRBV5-8,NA,NA,TRBJ2-7,CASSLAEADYSYEQYF,TGTGCCAGCAGCTTGGCCGAGGCAGACTACTCCTACGAGCAGTACTTC
TRBV7-2,NA,NA,TRBJ2-1,CASSLIAGTYNEQFF,TGTGCCAGCAGCTTAATCGCGGGCACTTACAATGAGCAGTTCTTC
TRBV21-1,NA,NA,TRBJ2-7,CASSNIDNSYEQYF,TGTGCCAGCAGTAACATTGACAATTCCTACGAGCAGTACTTC
TRBV19,NA,NA,TRBJ1-2,CASGTYNGYTF,TGTGCCAGCGGGACTTATAATGGCTACACCTTC
TRBV29-1,TRBD2,NA,TRBJ2-7,CSVAGTSGQSYEQYF,TGCAGCGTAGCCGGGACTAGCGGACAATCCTACGAGCAGTACTTC
TRBV28,TRBD2,NA,TRBJ2-1,CASSTSGSDEQFF,TGTGCCAGCAGCACTAGCGGGAGTGATGAGCAGTTCTTC
TRBV4-1,TRBD2,NA,TRBJ2-7,CASSQGFRTSGYEQYF,TGCGCCAGCAGCCAAGGGTTTCGGACTAGCGGCTACGAGCAGTACTTC
TRBV13,TRBD2,NA,TRBJ2-7,CASSPLAGGGSSYEQYF,TGTGCCAGCAGCCCTCTAGCGGGAGGGGGGAGCTCCTACGAGCAGTACTTC
TRBV2,TRBD1,NA,TRBJ2-5,CASSEARTGVQETQYF,TGTGCCAGCAGTGAAGCGCGGACAGGGGTCCAAGAGACCCAGTACTTC
TRBV28,NA,NA,TRBJ2-7,CASSFGDMGYEQYF,TGTGCCAGCAGTTTCGGGGACATGGGGTACGAGCAGTACTTC
TRBV5-6,TRBD1,NA,TRBJ2-4,CASSFGQGTSKNIQYF,TGTGCCAGCAGCTTTGGACAGGGGACGTCCAAAAACATTCAGTACTTC
TRBV9,NA,few,TRBJ1-2,CASSGLSGASNYGYTF,TGTGCCAGCAGCGGACTCAGTGGAGCGAGTAACTATGGCTACACCTTC
TRBV5-1,TRBD1,NA,TRBJ1-1,CASSEGQGMNTEAFF,TGCGCCAGCAGCGAGGGACAGGGTATGAACACTGAAGCTTTCTTT
TRBV14,NA,NA,TRBJ2-7,CASSSQVADEQYF,TGTGCCAGCAGCTCACAGGTCGCCGACGAGCAGTACTTC
TRBV10-3,NA,NA,TRBJ2-7,CAISESITVPPYEQYF,TGTGCCATCAGTGAGTCGATTACGGTCCCCCCCTACGAGCAGTACTTC
TRBV30,TRBD2,NA,TRBJ2-7,CAWSAHGSGIAYEQYF,TGTGCCTGGAGCGCCCACGGTAGCGGGATAGCCTACGAGCAGTACTTC
TRBV27,NA,NA,TRBJ2-3,CASSLSRGTDTQYF,TGTGCCAGCAGTTTATCCCGGGGCACAGATACGCAGTATTTT
TRBV11-2,TRBD2,NA,TRBJ2-7,CASSSPTSPRTYEQYF,TGTGCCAGCAGCTCCCCGACTAGCCCTCGAACCTACGAGCAGTACTTC
TRBV4-3,TRBD2,NA,TRBJ2-7,CASSQESSGTYEQYF,TGCGCCAGCAGCCAAGAGTCTAGCGGGACCTACGAGCAGTACTTC
TRBV14,TRBD2,NA,TRBJ2-1,CASSQKLAGVYNEQFF,TGTGCCAGCAGCCAGAAACTAGCGGGAGTCTACAATGAGCAGTTCTTC
TRBV5-4,TRBD1,NA,TRBJ2-1,CASSPRTGYNEQFF,TGTGCCAGCAGCCCTCGGACAGGTTACAATGAGCAGTTCTTC
TRBV6-1,TRBD2,NA,TRBJ2-7,CASSETSGRDEQYF,TGTGCCAGCAGTGAGACTAGCGGGAGAGACGAGCAGTACTTC
TRBV7-8,NA,many,TRBJ1-1,CASSLVSSVQGNTEAFF,TGTGCCAGCAGCTTAGTATCCTCTGTACAGGGGAACACTGAAGCTTTCTTT
TRBV30,TRBD2,NA,TRBJ2-3,CAWGPGLGTQYF,TGTGCCTGGGGGCCGGGACTAGGTACGCAGTATTTT
TRBV29-1,NA,NA,TRBJ2-2,CSVEGARTGELFF,TGCAGCGTTGAGGGGGCAAGGACCGGGGAGCTGTTTTTT
TRBV6-5,NA,NA,TRBJ1-1,CASSSSLTGNTEAFF,TGTGCCAGCAGTTCCTCCCTGACAGGGAACACTGAAGCTTTCTTT
TRBV11-2,NA,NA,TRBJ1-1,CASSLVYRATEAFF,TGTGCCAGCAGCTTAGTCTACAGGGCCACTGAAGCTTTCTTT
TRBV27,NA,NA,TRBJ1-1,CASGVLRGNTEAFF,TGTGCCAGCGGGGTACTCAGGGGAAACACTGAAGCTTTCTTT
TRBV10-1,TRBD2,NA,TRBJ2-5,CASSEIAGASSGTQYF,TGCGCCAGCAGTGAAATAGCGGGAGCCTCTTCTGGGACCCAGTACTTC
TRBV7-9,TRBD1,NA,TRBJ2-7,CASTPGTDEQYF,TGTGCCAGCACCCCCGGGACAGACGAGCAGTACTTC
TRBV27,TRBD1,NA,TRBJ2-7,CASSPRQGIGEQYF,TGTGCCAGCAGTCCCCGACAGGGAATTGGCGAGCAGTACTTC
TRBV6-1,NA,NA,TRBJ1-4,CASVSTATTNEKLFF,TGTGCCAGCGTTTCGACAGCCACAACTAATGAAAAACTGTTTTTT
TRBV5-1,NA,NA,TRBJ2-7,CASSFGRGKYEQYF,TGCGCCAGCAGCTTCGGAAGGGGTAAGTACGAGCAGTACTTC
TRBV29-1,NA,NA,TRBJ1-2,CSVGRQAETYGYTF,TGCAGCGTCGGTCGACAGGCGGAAACCTATGGCTACACCTTC